This TCR beta chain was observed in a study of OX40 agonist ivuxolimab in advanced cancers. About the investigation overall: Ivuxolimab was an agonistic, fully human IgG2 monoclonal antibody directed against OX40 (CD134), a costimulatory receptor. Intravenous ivuxolimab was administered to patients every 2 weeks at six dose levels: 0.01, 0.1, 0.3, 1.5, 3 and 10 mg/kg. Of the roughly 52 patients in dose escalation, 19 had hepatocellular carcinoma, approximately 15 had melanoma, 9 had renal cell carcinoma and 9 had head and neck cancer. In the dose-escalation cohort, approximately 82% of patients were male, and the mean age was around 60 years, with a range of roughly 23 to 85. Patients were allowed to have had prior anti-PD-1, anti-PD-L1 or anti-CTLA-4 therapy, and roughly 40% of the dose-escalation patients had been treated with checkpoint inhibitors. Partial responses occurred in three dose-escalation patients, of whom one had hepatocellular carcinoma and two had cutaneous melanoma. Peripheral TCRbeta sequencing was intended to test whether TCR sequence diversity was altered and clonal T-cell expansion was caused by ivuxolimab. The paper reports the monotherapy dose-escalation portion (N of about 56 patients) of the phase I ivuxolimab trial. Study-wide conclusions, independent of this receptor: In the 0.1-3.0 mg/kg groups, partial responders had among the lowest normalized peripheral clonal expansion, particularly in CD8+ T cells. Low levels of normalized T-cell clonal expansion were also seen in some patients who did not respond. On average, CD8+ T cells showed more expanded clones than CD4+ T cells after ivuxolimab. Antigen specificity was not determined for the clonally expanded peripheral T cells. At doses of 0.1 to 3.0 mg/kg, clonal expansion of both CD4+ and CD8+ T cells in blood was seen between baseline and week 6.

The trial excluded patients who had a history of autoimmune disease or who were on systemic immunosuppression. Peripheral blood for TCR sequencing was collected from all dose cohorts at baseline, on cycle 4 day 1, and on cycle 7 day 1. The samples were drawn from a first-in-human, open-label, multicenter phase I dose-escalation trial of ivuxolimab. Adults with locally advanced or metastatic melanoma, renal cell, hepatocellular, or head and neck squamous cell carcinoma were enrolled in the trial. Before TCR sequencing, CD4+ T cells and CD8+ T cells from peripheral blood were sorted into separate populations. Genomic DNA was isolated from the sorted cells so that the TCRbeta CDR3 region could be sequenced. The immunoSEQ Assay was used to sequence the TCRbeta CDR3 regions. This is the immuneACCESS table as TCRdb keeps it, with only in-frame sequences that have V and J called. A part of the clones is gone; compared with another copy, unresolved V genes explain less than half, and the rest is unexplained. Counted in this sample were around 120,000 clones; 80% to 90% of them appeared once. Under 0.7% of the sample is held by the ten biggest clonotypes.

Counted from cysteine to phenylalanine, this CDR3 has 10 amino acids. Solely the CDR3 DNA is kept, with 30 bases framed from the first base. The junction shows trimming of 6 bases on V and 9 bases on J, plus 5 bases between the germline ends. CDR1 and CDR2 (SEHNR, FQNEAQ) derive from the germline V gene (reference sequence). For this clone: The clone's antigen remains unknown. No clone much larger than this one lies a single base away; base qualities are absent.

In this chain, TRBV7-9 is recombined with TRBJ2-2; the D gene cannot be named for sure. This specimen consisted of CD4+ or CD8+ T cells sorted from blood, obtained in a trial of the OX40 agonist ivuxolimab. The TCR originated in an adult with an advanced solid tumor such as melanoma, head and neck, liver or kidney cancer. The nucleotide sequence reads TGTGCCAGCAGTTTCCGGGAGCTGTTTTTT. This sequence encodes CASSFRELFF.